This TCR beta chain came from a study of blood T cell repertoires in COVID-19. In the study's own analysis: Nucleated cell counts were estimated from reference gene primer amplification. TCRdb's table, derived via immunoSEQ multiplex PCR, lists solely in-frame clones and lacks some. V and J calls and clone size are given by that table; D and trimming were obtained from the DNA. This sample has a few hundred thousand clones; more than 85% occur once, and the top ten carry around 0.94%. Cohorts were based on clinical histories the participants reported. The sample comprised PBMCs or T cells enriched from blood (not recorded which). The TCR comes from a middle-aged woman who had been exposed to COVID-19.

The CDR3 sequence is CASTKQGTLRSGELFF. The CDR3 nucleotides read TGTGCCAGCACAAAACAGGGGACCCTTAGGTCCGGGGAGCTGTTTTTT. The chain recombines TRBV27 with TRBJ2-2; TRBD1 matches 7 bases. Germline CDR1 is MNHEY and CDR2 is SMNVEV (reference sequence). V trimming: 7 bases; J trimming: 6 bases; junction bases outside the gene matches: 14. The CDR3 sequence is 16 residues long.